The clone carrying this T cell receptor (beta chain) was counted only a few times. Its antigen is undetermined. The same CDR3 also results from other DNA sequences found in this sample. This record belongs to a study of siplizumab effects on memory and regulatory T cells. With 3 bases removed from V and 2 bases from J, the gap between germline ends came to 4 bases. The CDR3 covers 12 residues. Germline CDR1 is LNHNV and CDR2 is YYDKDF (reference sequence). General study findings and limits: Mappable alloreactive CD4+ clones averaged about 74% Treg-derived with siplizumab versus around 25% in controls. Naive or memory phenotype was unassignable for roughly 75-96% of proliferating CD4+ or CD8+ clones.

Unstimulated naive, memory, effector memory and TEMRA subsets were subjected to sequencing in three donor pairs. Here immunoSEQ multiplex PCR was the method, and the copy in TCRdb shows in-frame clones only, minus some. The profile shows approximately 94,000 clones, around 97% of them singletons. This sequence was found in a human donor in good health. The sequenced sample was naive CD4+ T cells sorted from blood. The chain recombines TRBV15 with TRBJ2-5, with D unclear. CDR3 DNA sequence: TGTGCCACCAGCAGGGCACAAGAGACCCAGTACTTC. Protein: CATSRAQETQYF.